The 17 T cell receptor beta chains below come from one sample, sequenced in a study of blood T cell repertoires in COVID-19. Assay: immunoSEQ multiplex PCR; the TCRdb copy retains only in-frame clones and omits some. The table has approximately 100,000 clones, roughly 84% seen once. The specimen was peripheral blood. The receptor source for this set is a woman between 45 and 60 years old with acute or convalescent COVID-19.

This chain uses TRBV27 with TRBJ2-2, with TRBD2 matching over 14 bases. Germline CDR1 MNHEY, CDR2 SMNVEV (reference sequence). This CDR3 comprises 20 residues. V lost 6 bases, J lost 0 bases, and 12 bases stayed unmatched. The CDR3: CASRPGLAGAIFANTGELFF. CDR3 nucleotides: TGTGCCAGCAGACCGGGACTAGCGGGGGCTATATTCGCGAACACCGGGGAGCTGTTTTTT.

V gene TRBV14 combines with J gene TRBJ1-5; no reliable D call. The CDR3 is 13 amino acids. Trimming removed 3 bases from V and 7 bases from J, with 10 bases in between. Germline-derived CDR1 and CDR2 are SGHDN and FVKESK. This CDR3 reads CASSQDPGQPQHF. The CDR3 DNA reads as TGTGCCAGCAGCCAGGATCCAGGCCAGCCCCAGCATTTT.

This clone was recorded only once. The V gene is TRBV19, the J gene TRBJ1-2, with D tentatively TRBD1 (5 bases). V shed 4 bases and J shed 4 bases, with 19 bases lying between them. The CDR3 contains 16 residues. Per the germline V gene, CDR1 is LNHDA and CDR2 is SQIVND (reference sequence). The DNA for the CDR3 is TGTGCCAGTAGTACGAGCGGGGGGGAGCCCGTCTATGGCTACACCTTC. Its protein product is CASSTSGGEPVYGYTF.

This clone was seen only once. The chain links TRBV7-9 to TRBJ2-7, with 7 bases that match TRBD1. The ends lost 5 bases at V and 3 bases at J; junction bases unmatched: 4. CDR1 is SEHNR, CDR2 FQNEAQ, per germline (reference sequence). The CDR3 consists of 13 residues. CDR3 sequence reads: CASSQGTVYEQYF. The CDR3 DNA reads TGTGCCAGCAGCCAAGGGACAGTCTACGAGCAGTACTTC.

CDR3 protein: CASSLAGTRDSYNSPLHF. Here the CDR3 DNA reads TGCGCCAGCAGCTTGGCCGGTACGAGGGACTCCTATAATTCACCCCTCCACTTT. The rearrangement joins TRBV5-1 to TRBJ1-6; D not certain. Between the trimmed V and J ends, which lost 0 bases and 0 bases, there was a span of 13 bases. Germline V CDR1 and CDR2: SGHRS, YFSETQ. The CDR3 is 18 amino acids.

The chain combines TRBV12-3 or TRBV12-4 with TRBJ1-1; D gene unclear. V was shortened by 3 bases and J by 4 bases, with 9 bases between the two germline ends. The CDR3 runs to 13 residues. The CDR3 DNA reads TGTGCCAGCAGTTTTTCACTTCGCACTGAAGCTTTCTTT. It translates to CASSFSLRTEAFF.

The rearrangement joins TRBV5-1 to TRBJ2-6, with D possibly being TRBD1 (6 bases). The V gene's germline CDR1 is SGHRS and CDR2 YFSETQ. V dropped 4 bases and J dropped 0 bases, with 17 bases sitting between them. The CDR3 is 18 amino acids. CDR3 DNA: TGCGCCAGCAGCCCTACCTGGGGGCTTCCCTCTGGGGCCAACGTCCTGACTTTC. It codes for CASSPTWGLPSGANVLTF. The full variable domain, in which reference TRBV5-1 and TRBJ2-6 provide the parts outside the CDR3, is KAGVTQTPRYLIKTRGQQVTLSCSPISGHRSVSWYQQTPGQGLQFLFEYFSETQRNKGNFPGRFSGRQFSNSRSEMNVSTLELGDSALYLCASSPTWGLPSGANVLTFGAGSRLTVL.

Here the CDR3 DNA reads TGTGCCTGGATGCAAAGAGCTGGGACAGGGGGCTCTGGCTACACCTTC. Translated: CAWMQRAGTGGSGYTF. The gene calls are TRBV30 and TRBJ1-2; 12 bases line up with TRBD1. Germline values: CDR1 GTSNPN, CDR2 SVGIG (reference sequence). V dropped 4 bases and J dropped 7; count of bases not matched to a gene: 13. This CDR3 comprises 16 residues.

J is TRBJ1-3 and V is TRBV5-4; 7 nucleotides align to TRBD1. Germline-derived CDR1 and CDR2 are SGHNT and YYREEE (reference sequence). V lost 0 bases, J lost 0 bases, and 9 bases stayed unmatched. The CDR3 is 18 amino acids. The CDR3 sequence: CASSLDLDRVSSGNTIYF. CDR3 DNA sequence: TGTGCCAGCAGCTTGGATCTCGACAGGGTGAGCTCTGGAAACACCATATATTTT.

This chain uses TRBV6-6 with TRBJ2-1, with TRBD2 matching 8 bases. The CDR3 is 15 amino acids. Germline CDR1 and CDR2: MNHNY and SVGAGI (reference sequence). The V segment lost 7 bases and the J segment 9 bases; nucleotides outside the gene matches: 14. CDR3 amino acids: CASIMGPRGAGEQFF. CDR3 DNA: TGTGCCAGCATAATGGGGCCGCGGGGGGCGGGTGAGCAGTTCTTC.

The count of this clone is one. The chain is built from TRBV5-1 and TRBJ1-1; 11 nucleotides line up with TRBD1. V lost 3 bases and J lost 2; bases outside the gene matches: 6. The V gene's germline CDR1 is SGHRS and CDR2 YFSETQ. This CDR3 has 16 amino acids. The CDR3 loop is CASSSGTGGANTEAFF. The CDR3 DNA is TGCGCCAGCAGCTCTGGGACAGGGGGGGCTAACACTGAAGCTTTCTTT. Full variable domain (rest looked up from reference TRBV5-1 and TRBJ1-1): KAGVTQTPRYLIKTRGQQVTLSCSPISGHRSVSWYQQTPGQGLQFLFEYFSETQRNKGNFPGRFSGRQFSNSRSEMNVSTLELGDSALYLCASSSGTGGANTEAFFGQGTRLTVV.

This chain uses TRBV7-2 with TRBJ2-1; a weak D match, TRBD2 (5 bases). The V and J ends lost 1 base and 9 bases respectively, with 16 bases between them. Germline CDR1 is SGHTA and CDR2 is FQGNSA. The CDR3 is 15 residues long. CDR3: CASSLDRASRGEQFF. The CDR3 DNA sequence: TGTGCCAGCAGCTTAGATCGAGCCTCTCGGGGTGAGCAGTTCTTC.

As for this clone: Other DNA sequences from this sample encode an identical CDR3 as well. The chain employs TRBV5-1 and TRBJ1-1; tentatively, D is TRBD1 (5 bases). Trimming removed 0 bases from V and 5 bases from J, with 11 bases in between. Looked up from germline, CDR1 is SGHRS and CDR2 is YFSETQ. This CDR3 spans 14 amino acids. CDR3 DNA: TGCGCCAGCAGCTTGGGACCCCGGGGGACTGAAGCTTTCTTT. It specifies CASSLGPRGTEAFF. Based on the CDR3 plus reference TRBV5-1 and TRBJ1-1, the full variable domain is KAGVTQTPRYLIKTRGQQVTLSCSPISGHRSVSWYQQTPGQGLQFLFEYFSETQRNKGNFPGRFSGRQFSNSRSEMNVSTLELGDSALYLCASSLGPRGTEAFFGQGTRLTVV.

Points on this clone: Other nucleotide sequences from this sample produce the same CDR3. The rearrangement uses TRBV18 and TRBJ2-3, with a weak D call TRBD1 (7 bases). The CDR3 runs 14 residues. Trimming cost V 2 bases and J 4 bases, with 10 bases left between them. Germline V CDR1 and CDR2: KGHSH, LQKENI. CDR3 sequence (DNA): TGTGCCAGCTCACCAGGAGGGGGCGCAGATACGCAGTATTTT. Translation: CASSPGGGADTQYF.

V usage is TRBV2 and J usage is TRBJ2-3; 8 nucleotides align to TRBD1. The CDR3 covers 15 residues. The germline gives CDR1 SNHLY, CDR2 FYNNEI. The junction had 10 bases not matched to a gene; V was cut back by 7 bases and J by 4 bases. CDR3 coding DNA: TGTGCCAGCACCGAAGAGGCAGGGGGCGCAGATACGCAGTATTTT. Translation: CASTEEAGGADTQYF.

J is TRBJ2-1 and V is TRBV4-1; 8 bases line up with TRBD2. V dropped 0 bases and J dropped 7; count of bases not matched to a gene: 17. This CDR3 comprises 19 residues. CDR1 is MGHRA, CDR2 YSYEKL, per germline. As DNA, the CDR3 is TGCGCCAGCAGCCAAGATCCGAAGGGGACTAGGGCGGGTAATAATGAGCAGTTCTTC. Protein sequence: CASSQDPKGTRAGNNEQFF.

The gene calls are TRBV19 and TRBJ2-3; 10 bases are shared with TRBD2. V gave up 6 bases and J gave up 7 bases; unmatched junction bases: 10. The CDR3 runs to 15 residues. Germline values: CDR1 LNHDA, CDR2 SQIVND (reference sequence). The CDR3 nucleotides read TGTGCCAGTAGCAATAGCGGGGGGACCTTCAATACGCAGTATTTT. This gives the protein CASSNSGGTFNTQYF.